These 31 T cell receptor beta chains came from one sample sequenced in a study of blood T cell repertoires in COVID-19. The assay was immunoSEQ multiplex PCR, and TCRdb's table has in-frame clones only and misses some. The sample holds roughly 500,000 clones, approximately 85% seen once. Sequencing was carried out using peripheral blood. These receptors came from a human donor in a cohort sampled during active COVID-19.

The V and J genes are TRBV28 and TRBJ1-1; D gene uncertain. There are 11 residues in the CDR3. V was shortened by 6 bases and J by 5 bases, with 7 bases between the two germline ends. CDR1 is MDHEN, CDR2 SYDVKM, per germline. CDR3 amino acids: CASSPQTEAFF. The CDR3 DNA sequence: TGTGCCAGCAGCCCTCAGACTGAAGCTTTCTTT.

The rearrangement links TRBV14 to TRBJ1-1; 9 positions agree with TRBD1. Germline V gene lookup returns CDR1 SGHDN and CDR2 FVKESK. The V gene end was trimmed by 6 bases and the J gene end by 4 bases; junction bases not matched to a gene: 3. This CDR3 comprises 13 residues. Here the CDR3 reads CASRLQGATEAFF. The CDR3 DNA reads as TGTGCCAGCAGATTACAGGGGGCCACTGAAGCTTTCTTT.

This clone was found many times. The chain combines TRBV5-1 with TRBJ1-2, with TRBD1 identical over 11 bases. Germline V lookup: CDR1 SGHRS, CDR2 YFSETQ. Trimming cost V 2 bases and J 8 bases; bases outside gene matches: 5. The CDR3 has 14 residues. The chain's CDR3 is CASSFSGQGAGYTF. The CDR3 DNA reads TGCGCCAGCAGCTTCAGCGGACAGGGGGCAGGCTACACCTTC. Filled out from reference TRBV5-1 and TRBJ1-2, the complete variable domain reads KAGVTQTPRYLIKTRGQQVTLSCSPISGHRSVSWYQQTPGQGLQFLFEYFSETQRNKGNFPGRFSGRQFSNSRSEMNVSTLELGDSALYLCASSFSGQGAGYTFGSGTRLTVV.

V gene TRBV6-2 or TRBV6-3 combines with J gene TRBJ2-3; 7 bases agree with TRBD2. The CDR3 extends over 16 amino acids. Germline CDR1 and CDR2: MNHEY and SVGEGT. V was pared by 6 bases and J by 3 bases, with 12 bases of the junction left unmatched. The CDR3 loop is CASSPRGGSGTDTQYF. For the CDR3, the DNA is TGTGCCAGCAGCCCTAGGGGCGGGAGTGGGACAGATACGCAGTATTTT.

The chain couples TRBV4-1 to TRBJ1-5; perhaps TRBD1 as D (6 bases). Germline-derived CDR1 and CDR2 are MGHRA and YSYEKL. The CDR3 totals 15 residues. Trimming took 0 bases from V and 4 from J, leaving 10 bases between them. The CDR3 is CASSQEGGGNQPQHF. CDR3 coding DNA: TGCGCCAGCAGCCAAGAAGGGGGGGGGAATCAGCCCCAGCATTTT.

The chain employs TRBV2 and TRBJ1-2, with 7 bases lining up with TRBD1. The germline V gene has CDR1 SNHLY and CDR2 FYNNEI. This CDR3 is 12 amino acids long. V lost 9 bases and J lost 6; bases outside the gene matches: 7. CDR3 coding DNA: TGTGCCAGTCGCCGGGACAGTGATGGCTACACCTTC. This sequence encodes CASRRDSDGYTF.

The chain uses TRBV4-3 and TRBJ1-1, with 7 bases identical to TRBD1. V lost 1 base to trimming and J lost 4 bases; unmatched junction nucleotides: 6. Per the germline V gene, CDR1 is LGHNA and CDR2 is YSLEER. The CDR3 extends over 15 amino acids. CDR3 region: CASSQVRGPGTEAFF. CDR3 bases: TGCGCCAGCAGCCAAGTTAGGGGGCCGGGCACTGAAGCTTTCTTT.

This sequence joins TRBV7-8 and TRBJ1-2; 7 bases are shared with TRBD1. The CDR3 sequence is 17 residues long. J was trimmed by 2 bases and V by 3 bases; bases with no gene match: 12. Germline loops: CDR1 SGHVS, CDR2 FQNEAQ. CDR3 residues: CASSFTSGGPINYGYTF. CDR3 in DNA: TGTGCCAGCAGCTTCACTTCAGGGGGACCCATAAACTATGGCTACACCTTC.

The chain couples TRBV5-6 to TRBJ2-3, with D perhaps matching TRBD1 (5 bases). The CDR3 contains 13 residues. CDR1 and CDR2 (germline): SGHDT, YYEEEE. Trimming took off 4 bases at V and 4 bases at J, with 10 bases between the two ends. The CDR3 loop is CASSRQGSDTQYF. In nucleotides, the CDR3 is TGTGCCAGCAGCCGTCAGGGCTCAGATACGCAGTATTTT.

V gene TRBV4-2 combines with J gene TRBJ2-1; possible D gene TRBD2, 5 bases. V lost 1 base, J lost 8 bases, and 12 bases lay in between. The CDR3 contains 14 residues. CDR1 LGHNA and CDR2 YNFKEQ come from the germline V gene. The CDR3 bases are TGTGCCAGCAGCCAAGGTCTAGCTGGCGATGAGCAGTTCTTC. Translated: CASSQGLAGDEQFF.

The chain links TRBV19 to TRBJ2-7, with TRBD1 as a possible D gene (5 bases). CDR1 LNHDA and CDR2 SQIVND come from the germline V gene (reference sequence). The CDR3 is made up of 13 amino acids. The V gene lost 3 bases and the J gene lost 5 bases, with 11 bases spanning the gap. The CDR3, as DNA: TGTGCCAGTAGTATCTCCAGGGATAACGAGCAGTACTTC. This gives the protein CASSISRDNEQYF.

This clone showed up just once. This chain uses TRBV2 with TRBJ2-1; 11 bases fit TRBD2. Germline assignment: CDR1 SNHLY and CDR2 FYNNEI. The CDR3 loop spans 14 amino acids. The junction had 1 base not matched to a gene; V was cut back by 7 bases and J by 2 bases. The CDR3 sequence: CASKGLAAYNEQFF. CDR3 coding DNA: TGTGCCAGCAAGGGACTAGCGGCCTACAATGAGCAGTTCTTC. Full variable domain (remainder filled in from reference TRBV2 and TRBJ2-1): EPEVTQTPSHQVTQMGQEVILRCVPISNHLYFYWYRQILGQKVEFLVSFYNNEISEKSEIFDDQFSVERPDGSNFTLKIRSTKLEDSAMYFCASKGLAAYNEQFFGPGTRLTVL.

The count of this clone is one. The chain recombines TRBV30 with TRBJ1-5, with TRBD1 matching over 7 bases. Germline values: CDR1 GTSNPN, CDR2 SVGIG (reference sequence). V was clipped by 0 bases and J by 4 bases; unmatched bases: 6. The CDR3 spans 15 residues. The CDR3 DNA is TGTGCCTGGAGTGTAAACAGGGGAGCTAATCAGCCCCAGCATTTT. This codes for CAWSVNRGANQPQHF.

Regarding this clone: Different DNA sequences within this sample yield the same CDR3. The V gene is TRBV5-4, the J gene TRBJ1-2, with 9 bases aligning to TRBD1. This CDR3 is built from 14 residues. After removal of 4 bases from V and 3 bases from J, the junction contained 4 bases not matched to a gene. Per germline, CDR1 SGHNT and CDR2 YYREEE (reference sequence). CDR3 residues: CASSPDRGDYGYTF. CDR3 coding DNA: TGTGCCAGCAGCCCCGACAGGGGGGACTATGGCTACACCTTC.

V gene TRBV7-2 combines with J gene TRBJ2-7, with a possible D match to TRBD2 (6 bases). Trimming left V 8 bases short and J 5 bases short, with 16 bases between. This CDR3 comprises 13 residues. The germline V gene has CDR1 SGHTA and CDR2 FQGNSA. Written as DNA, the CDR3 is TGTGCCAGCCGCTGGGACTCAAGCAACGAGCAGTACTTC. This sequence encodes CASRWDSSNEQYF.

The rearrangement joins TRBV6-5 to TRBJ2-1, with TRBD2 matching over 15 bases. The CDR3 is 14 amino acids. Germline assignment: CDR1 MNHEY and CDR2 SVGAGI. V was clipped by 4 bases and J by 11 bases; unmatched bases: 3. CDR3 sequence: CASSSGLAGGQQFF. The CDR3 DNA sequence: TGTGCCAGCAGTTCTGGACTAGCGGGAGGGCAGCAGTTCTTC.

This chain links TRBV30 with TRBJ2-7; 7 bases line up with TRBD1. Germline CDR1 is GTSNPN and CDR2 is SVGIG (reference sequence). This CDR3 has 13 amino acids. V trimming: 4 bases; J trimming: 2 bases; junction bases outside the gene matches: 5. Here the CDR3 DNA reads TGTGCCTGGAACCGGGACAGAGCCTACGAGCAGTACTTC. Its translation: CAWNRDRAYEQYF.

The genes are TRBV2 and TRBJ1-1, with D perhaps TRBD1 (5 bases). The V gene's germline CDR1 is SNHLY and CDR2 FYNNEI. The CDR3 covers 15 residues. Trimming took 4 bases from V and 5 from J, leaving 17 bases between them. This CDR3 reads CASSGGRGVETEAFF. CDR3 DNA: TGTGCCAGCAGTGGGGGGAGGGGCGTGGAGACTGAAGCTTTCTTT.

V and J are TRBV29-1 and TRBJ2-1; D may be TRBD2 (5 bases). V shed 5 bases and J shed 2 bases, with 16 bases lying between them. Germline assignment: CDR1 SQVTM and CDR2 ANQGSEA. This CDR3 region has 15 residues. The chain's CDR3 is CSVPPHGETYNEQFF. CDR3 coding DNA: TGCAGCGTTCCTCCCCACGGGGAAACCTACAATGAGCAGTTCTTC.

The V and J genes are TRBV4-1 and TRBJ2-3; TRBD2 aligns across 13 bases. The CDR3 length is 18 residues. The trim removed 0 bases at V and 2 bases at J, leaving 5 bases unmatched. CDR1 is MGHRA and CDR2 is YSYEKL in the germline V gene. The chain's CDR3 is CASSQDRLAGGITDTQYF. The CDR3 nucleotides are TGCGCCAGCAGCCAAGACAGACTAGCGGGAGGCATCACAGATACGCAGTATTTT.

This chain uses TRBV5-1 with TRBJ2-7; the match to TRBD2 covers 13 bases. CDR3 size: 15 residues. Germline V CDR1 and CDR2: SGHRS, YFSETQ. The trim removed 4 bases at V and 7 bases at J, leaving 8 bases unmatched. The CDR3: CASSPGLAGVSEQYF. CDR3 nucleotides: TGCGCCAGCAGCCCCGGACTAGCGGGAGTATCTGAGCAGTACTTC. The full variable domain, with the rest looked up from reference TRBV5-1 and TRBJ2-7, is KAGVTQTPRYLIKTRGQQVTLSCSPISGHRSVSWYQQTPGQGLQFLFEYFSETQRNKGNFPGRFSGRQFSNSRSEMNVSTLELGDSALYLCASSPGLAGVSEQYFGPGTRLTVT.

The gene calls are TRBV10-3 and TRBJ2-1, with 9 bases identical to TRBD1. This CDR3 spans 16 amino acids. CDR1 and CDR2 from the germline V gene are ENHRY and SYGVKD. The J segment lost 5 bases and the V segment lost 3 bases, leaving 8 bases of the junction unmatched. CDR3 coding DNA: TGTGCCATCAGTGATACGGGACAGGGTCCCGACAATGAGCAGTTCTTC. Translated, it gives CAISDTGQGPDNEQFF.

This clone was observed a single time. The chain uses TRBV4-1 and TRBJ2-1; 8 nucleotides match TRBD2. Trimming at V came to 2 bases and at J to 5 bases, leaving 8 bases not matched to a gene. Germline CDR1 is MGHRA and CDR2 is YSYEKL. CDR3 length: 16 amino acids. CDR3 protein: CASSQFSGKGNNEQFF. CDR3 bases: TGCGCCAGCAGCCAATTTAGCGGGAAAGGGAACAATGAGCAGTTCTTC.

This chain joins TRBV30 and TRBJ2-7; 12 positions match TRBD1. Germline lookup yields CDR1 GTSNPN and CDR2 SVGIG (reference sequence). With V trimmed by 1 base and J by 7 bases, 5 bases remained unmatched. This CDR3 comprises 14 residues. CDR3 DNA sequence: TGTGCCTGGAGTGGGGACAGGGGGCGCATAGAGCAGTACTTC. Protein: CAWSGDRGRIEQYF.

The rearrangement links TRBV15 to TRBJ2-2; 10 nucleotides align to TRBD2. Germline CDR1 LNHNV, CDR2 YYDKDF (reference sequence). V lost 0 bases to trimming and J lost 6 bases; unmatched junction nucleotides: 4. CDR3 size: 16 residues. CDR3 amino acids: CATSREPAGGAGELFF. The CDR3 DNA reads TGTGCCACCAGCAGAGAACCAGCGGGAGGGGCCGGGGAGCTGTTTTTT.

This clone was found many times. The J gene is TRBJ2-1, the V gene TRBV18; D is unclear. V lost 1 base and J 8 bases, leaving 15 bases between the germline ends. CDR1 KGHSH and CDR2 LQKENI come from the germline V gene. The CDR3 has 15 amino acids. DNA of the CDR3: TGTGCCAGCTCACCACGGGCGCCCGGTTGGGATGAGCAGTTCTTC. It codes for CASSPRAPGWDEQFF.

This rearrangement joins TRBV30 to TRBJ1-2; 7 bases are a match to TRBD1. Germline CDR1 and CDR2: GTSNPN and SVGIG (reference sequence). The trim removed 2 bases at V and 10 bases at J, leaving 10 bases unmatched. CDR3 length: 13 amino acids. CDR3 nucleotides: TGTGCCTGGAGTCCAGGGGGGCGCAGTGACTACACCTTC. Translated: CAWSPGGRSDYTF.

V usage is TRBV6-1 and J usage is TRBJ1-1, with TRBD1 matching 9 bases. J was trimmed by 9 bases and V by 1 base; bases with no gene match: 3. The CDR3 runs 13 residues. The V gene's germline CDR1 is MNHNS and CDR2 SASEGT. Here the CDR3 reads CASSEVGTGKAFF. The CDR3 DNA follows: TGTGCCAGCAGTGAAGTAGGGACAGGGAAAGCTTTCTTT.

The chain recombines TRBV5-4 with TRBJ1-1; a possible D gene is TRBD1 (6 bases). Germline loops: CDR1 SGHNT, CDR2 YYREEE (reference sequence). CDR3 size: 15 residues. V shed 5 bases and J shed 0 bases, with 14 bases lying between them. As DNA, the CDR3 is TGTGCCAGCAGACTGGACAGTCGAATGAACACTGAAGCTTTCTTT. This gives the protein CASRLDSRMNTEAFF.

The V and J genes are TRBV3-1 (or the pseudogene TRBV3-2) and TRBJ1-5, with TRBD1 matching 10 bases. Trimming at V came to 2 bases and at J to 7 bases, leaving 5 bases not matched to a gene. Germline CDR1 is LGHDT and CDR2 is YNNKEL (reference sequence). This CDR3 has 15 residues. CDR3 coding DNA: TGTGCCAGCAGCCAAAGACCGGGACAGGGGCAGCCCCAGCATTTT. Translating it yields CASSQRPGQGQPQHF.

The chain has TRBV29-1 and TRBJ2-7, with 8 bases lining up with TRBD2. Trimming removed 5 bases from V and 6 bases from J; junction bases left unmatched: 6. The CDR3 consists of 12 residues. Germline-derived CDR1 and CDR2 are SQVTM and ANQGSEA. For the CDR3, the DNA is TGCAGCGTTCTACGGGAGGGTCGCGAGCAGTACTTC. Encoded protein: CSVLREGREQYF.